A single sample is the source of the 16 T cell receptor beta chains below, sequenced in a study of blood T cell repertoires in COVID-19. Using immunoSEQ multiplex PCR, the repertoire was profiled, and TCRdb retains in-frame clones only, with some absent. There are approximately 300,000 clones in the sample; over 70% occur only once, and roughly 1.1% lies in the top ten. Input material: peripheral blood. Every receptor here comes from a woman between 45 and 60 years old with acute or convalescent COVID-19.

The CDR3 DNA reads as TGTGCCAGCAGCTTCAGGGGGAGCGGGAGAACAGATACGCAGTATTTT. Protein product: CASSFRGSGRTDTQYF. The V call is TRBV7-2, the J call TRBJ2-3; maybe TRBD2 (8 bases). Germline V gene data show CDR1 as SGHTA and CDR2 as FQGNSA. Trimming left V 3 bases short and J 3 bases short, with 16 bases between. This CDR3 has 16 amino acids.

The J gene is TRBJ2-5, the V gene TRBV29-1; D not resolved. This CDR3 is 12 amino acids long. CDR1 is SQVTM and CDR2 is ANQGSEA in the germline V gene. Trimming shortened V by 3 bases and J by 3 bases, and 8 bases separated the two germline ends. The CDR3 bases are TGCAGCGTTGATCCAGGCGAAGAGACCCAGTACTTC. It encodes CSVDPGEETQYF.

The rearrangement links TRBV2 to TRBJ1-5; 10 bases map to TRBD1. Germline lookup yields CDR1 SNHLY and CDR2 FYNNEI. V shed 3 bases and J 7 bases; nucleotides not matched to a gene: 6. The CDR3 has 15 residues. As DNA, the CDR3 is TGTGCCAGCAGTGATGGAGGACAGGGGGGCCAGCCCCAGCATTTT. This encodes CASSDGGQGGQPQHF.

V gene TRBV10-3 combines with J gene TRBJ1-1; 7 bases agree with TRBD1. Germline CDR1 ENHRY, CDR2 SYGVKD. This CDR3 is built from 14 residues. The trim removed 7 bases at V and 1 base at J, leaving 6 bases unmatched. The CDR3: CAITRQGPNTEAFF. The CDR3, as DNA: TGTGCCATCACTAGACAGGGACCGAACACTGAAGCTTTCTTT.

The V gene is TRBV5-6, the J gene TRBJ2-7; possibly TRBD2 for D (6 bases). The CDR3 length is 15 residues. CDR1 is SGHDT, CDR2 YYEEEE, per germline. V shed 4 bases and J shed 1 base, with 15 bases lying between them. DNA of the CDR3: TGTGCCAGCAGCAAAGGGTGGGGAGGATCCTACGAGCAGTACTTC. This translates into CASSKGWGGSYEQYF.

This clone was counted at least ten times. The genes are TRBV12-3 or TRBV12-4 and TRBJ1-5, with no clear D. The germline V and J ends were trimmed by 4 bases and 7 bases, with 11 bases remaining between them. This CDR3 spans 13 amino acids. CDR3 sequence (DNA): TGTGCCAGCAGTTATCAGGCAGAGCAGCCCCAGCATTTT. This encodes CASSYQAEQPQHF.

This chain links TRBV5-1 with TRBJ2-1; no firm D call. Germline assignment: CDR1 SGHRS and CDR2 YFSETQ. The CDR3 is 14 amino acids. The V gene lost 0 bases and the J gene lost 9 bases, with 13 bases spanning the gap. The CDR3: CASSLGQVLGEQFF. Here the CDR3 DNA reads TGCGCCAGCAGCTTGGGGCAGGTACTCGGTGAGCAGTTCTTC.

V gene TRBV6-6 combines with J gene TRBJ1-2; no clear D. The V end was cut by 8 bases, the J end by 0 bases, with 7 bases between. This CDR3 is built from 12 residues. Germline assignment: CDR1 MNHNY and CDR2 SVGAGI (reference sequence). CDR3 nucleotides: TGTGCCAGCTCCACAGCTAACTATGGCTACACCTTC. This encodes CASSTANYGYTF.

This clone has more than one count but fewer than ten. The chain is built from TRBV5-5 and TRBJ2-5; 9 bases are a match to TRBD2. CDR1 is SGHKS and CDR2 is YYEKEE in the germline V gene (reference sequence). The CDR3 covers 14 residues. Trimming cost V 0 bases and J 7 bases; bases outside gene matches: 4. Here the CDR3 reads CASSLGLAGRTQYF. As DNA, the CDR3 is TGTGCCAGCAGCTTGGGTCTAGCGGGAAGGACCCAGTACTTC.

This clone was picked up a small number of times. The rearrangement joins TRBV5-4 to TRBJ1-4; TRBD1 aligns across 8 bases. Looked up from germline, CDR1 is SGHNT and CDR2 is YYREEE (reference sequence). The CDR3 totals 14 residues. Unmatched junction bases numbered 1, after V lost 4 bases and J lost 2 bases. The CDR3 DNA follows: TGTGCCAGCAGCCGGACAGGGACTAATGAAAAACTGTTTTTT. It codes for CASSRTGTNEKLFF.

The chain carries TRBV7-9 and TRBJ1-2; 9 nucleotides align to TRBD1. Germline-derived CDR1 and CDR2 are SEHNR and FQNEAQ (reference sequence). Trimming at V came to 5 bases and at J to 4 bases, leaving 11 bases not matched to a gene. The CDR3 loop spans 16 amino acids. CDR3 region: CASSRRPGTGSYGYTF. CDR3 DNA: TGTGCCAGCAGCCGTCGTCCCGGGACAGGGAGCTATGGCTACACCTTC.

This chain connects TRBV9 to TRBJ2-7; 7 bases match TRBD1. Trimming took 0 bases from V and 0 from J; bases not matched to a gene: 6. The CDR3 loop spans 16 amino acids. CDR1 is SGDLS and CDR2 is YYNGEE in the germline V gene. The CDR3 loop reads CASSVVEGASSYEQYF. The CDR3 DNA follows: TGTGCCAGCAGCGTAGTCGAGGGGGCCAGCTCCTACGAGCAGTACTTC.

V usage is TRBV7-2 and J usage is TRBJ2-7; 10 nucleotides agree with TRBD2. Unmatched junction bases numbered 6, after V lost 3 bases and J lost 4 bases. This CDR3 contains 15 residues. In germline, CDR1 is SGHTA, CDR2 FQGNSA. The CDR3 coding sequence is TGTGCCAGCAGCTTTCAGCGGGGGGGTGGTTACGAGCAGTACGTC. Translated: CASSFQRGGGYEQYV.

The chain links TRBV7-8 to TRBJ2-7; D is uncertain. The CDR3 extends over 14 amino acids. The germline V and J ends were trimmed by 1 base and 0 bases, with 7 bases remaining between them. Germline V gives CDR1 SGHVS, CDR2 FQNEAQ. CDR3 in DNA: TGTGCCAGCAGCTTAGAACGGAGCTCCTACGAGCAGTACGTC. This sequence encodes CASSLERSSYEQYV.

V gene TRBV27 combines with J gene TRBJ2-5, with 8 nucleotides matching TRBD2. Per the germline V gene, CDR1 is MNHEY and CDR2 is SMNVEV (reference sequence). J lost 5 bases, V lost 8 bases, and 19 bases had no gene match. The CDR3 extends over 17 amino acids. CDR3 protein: CASGGRGGRTRWETQYF. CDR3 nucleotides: TGTGCCAGCGGGGGACGTGGCGGGAGGACGCGGTGGGAGACCCAGTACTTC.

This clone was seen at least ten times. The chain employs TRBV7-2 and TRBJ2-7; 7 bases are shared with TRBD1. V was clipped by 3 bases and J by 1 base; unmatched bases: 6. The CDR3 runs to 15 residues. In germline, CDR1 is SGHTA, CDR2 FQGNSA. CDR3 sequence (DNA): TGTGCCAGCAGCTTTGCCGCGACAGGGTCCTACGAGCAGTACTTC. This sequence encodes CASSFAATGSYEQYF.